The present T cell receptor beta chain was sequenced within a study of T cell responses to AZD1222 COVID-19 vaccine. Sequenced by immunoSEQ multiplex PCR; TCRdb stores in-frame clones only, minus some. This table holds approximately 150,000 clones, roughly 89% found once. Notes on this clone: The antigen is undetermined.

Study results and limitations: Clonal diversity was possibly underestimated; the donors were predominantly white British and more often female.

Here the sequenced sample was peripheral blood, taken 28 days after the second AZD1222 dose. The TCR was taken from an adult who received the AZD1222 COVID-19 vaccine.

CDR3 region: CASSLLSDTNNQPQHF. The DNA for the CDR3 is TGTGCCAGCAGCTTATTATCCGACACGAACAATCAGCCCCAGCATTTT. The chain uses TRBV7-8 and TRBJ1-5; D uncertain. The germline V gene encodes CDR1 SGHVS and CDR2 FQNEAQ. V lost 2 bases, J lost 3 bases, and 14 bases lay in between. The CDR3 has 16 amino acids. Supplemented by reference TRBV7-8 and TRBJ1-5, the full variable domain reads GAGVSQSPRYKVAKRGQDVALRCDPISGHVSLFWYQQALGQGPEFLTYFQNEAQLDKSGLPSDRFFAERPEGSVSTLKIQRTQQEDSAVYLCASSLLSDTNNQPQHFGDGTRLSIL.